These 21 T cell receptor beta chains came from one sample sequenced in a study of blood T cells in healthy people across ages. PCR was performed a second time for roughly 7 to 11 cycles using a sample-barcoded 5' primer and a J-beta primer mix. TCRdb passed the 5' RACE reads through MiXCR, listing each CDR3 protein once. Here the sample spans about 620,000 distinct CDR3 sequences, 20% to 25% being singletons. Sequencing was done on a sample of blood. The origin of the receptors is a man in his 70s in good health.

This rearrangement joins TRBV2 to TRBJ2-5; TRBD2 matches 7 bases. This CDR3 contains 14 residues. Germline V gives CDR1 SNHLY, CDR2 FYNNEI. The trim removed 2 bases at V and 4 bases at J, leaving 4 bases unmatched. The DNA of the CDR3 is TGTGCCAGCAGTGAAAAGCGCGGGGGAGAGACCCAGTACTTC. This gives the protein CASSEKRGGETQYF. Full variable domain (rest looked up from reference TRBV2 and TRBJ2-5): EPEVTQTPSHQVTQMGQEVILRCVPISNHLYFYWYRQILGQKVEFLVSFYNNEISEKSEIFDDQFSVERPDGSNFTLKIRSTKLEDSAMYFCASSEKRGGETQYFGPGTRLLVL.

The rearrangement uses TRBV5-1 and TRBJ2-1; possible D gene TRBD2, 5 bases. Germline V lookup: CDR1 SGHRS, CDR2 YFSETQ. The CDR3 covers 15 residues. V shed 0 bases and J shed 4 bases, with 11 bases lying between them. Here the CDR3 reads CASSLGLNPYNEQFF. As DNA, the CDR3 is TGCGCCAGCAGCTTGGGACTAAACCCTTACAATGAGCAGTTCTTC.

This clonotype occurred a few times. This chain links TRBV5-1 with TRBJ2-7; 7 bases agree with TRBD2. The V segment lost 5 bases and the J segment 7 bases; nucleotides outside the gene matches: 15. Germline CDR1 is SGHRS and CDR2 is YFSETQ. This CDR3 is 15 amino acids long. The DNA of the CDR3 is TGCGCCAGCAGATACGACGGCGGGAGATCGCTTGAGCAGTACTTC. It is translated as CASRYDGGRSLEQYF.

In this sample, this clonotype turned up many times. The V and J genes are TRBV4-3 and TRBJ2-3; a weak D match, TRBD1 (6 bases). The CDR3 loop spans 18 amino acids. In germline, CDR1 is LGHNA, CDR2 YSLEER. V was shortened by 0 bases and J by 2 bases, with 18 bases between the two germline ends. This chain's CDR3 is CASSQDLWAGENTDTQYF. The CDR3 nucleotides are TGCGCCAGCAGCCAAGATCTTTGGGCAGGGGAAAACACAGATACGCAGTATTTT.

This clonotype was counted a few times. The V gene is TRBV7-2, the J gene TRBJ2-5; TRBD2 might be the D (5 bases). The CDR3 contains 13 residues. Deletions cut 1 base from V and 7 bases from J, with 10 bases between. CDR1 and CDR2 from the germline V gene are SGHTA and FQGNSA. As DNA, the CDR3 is TGTGCCAGCAGCTTAGAGAGGGAAGCGACCCAGTACTTC. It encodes CASSLEREATQYF.

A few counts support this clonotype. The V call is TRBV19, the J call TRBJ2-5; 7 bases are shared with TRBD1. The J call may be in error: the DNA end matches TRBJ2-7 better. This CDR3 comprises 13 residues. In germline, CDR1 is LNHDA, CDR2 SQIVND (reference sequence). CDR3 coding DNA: TGTGCCAGTAGTATCACAGGGGCCTACGAGCAGTACTTC. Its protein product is CASSITGAYEQYF.

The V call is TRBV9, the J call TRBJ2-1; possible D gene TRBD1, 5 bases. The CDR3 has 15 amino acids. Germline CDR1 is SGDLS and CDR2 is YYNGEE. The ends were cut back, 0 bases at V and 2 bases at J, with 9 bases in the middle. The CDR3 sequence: CASSVEGRPYNEQFF. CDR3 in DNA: TGTGCCAGCAGCGTAGAGGGGCGGCCCTACAATGAGCAGTTCTTC. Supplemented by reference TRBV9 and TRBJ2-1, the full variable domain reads DSGVTQTPKHLITATGQRVTLRCSPRSGDLSVYWYQQSLDQGLQFLIQYYNGEERAKGNILERFSAQQFPDLHSELNLSSLELGDSALYFCASSVEGRPYNEQFFGPGTRLTVL.

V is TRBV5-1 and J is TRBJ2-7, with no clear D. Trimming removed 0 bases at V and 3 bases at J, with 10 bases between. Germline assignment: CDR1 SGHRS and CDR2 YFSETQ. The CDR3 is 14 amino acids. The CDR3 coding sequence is TGCGCCAGCAGCTTGGGGCAGCTAGGCTACGAGCAGTACTTC. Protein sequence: CASSLGQLGYEQYF.

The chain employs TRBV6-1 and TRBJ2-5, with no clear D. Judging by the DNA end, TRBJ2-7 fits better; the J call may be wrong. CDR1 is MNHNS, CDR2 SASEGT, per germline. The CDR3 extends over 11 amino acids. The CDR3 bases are TGTGCCACGACCCCCGCGCGCGAGCAGTACTTC. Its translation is CATTPAREQYF.

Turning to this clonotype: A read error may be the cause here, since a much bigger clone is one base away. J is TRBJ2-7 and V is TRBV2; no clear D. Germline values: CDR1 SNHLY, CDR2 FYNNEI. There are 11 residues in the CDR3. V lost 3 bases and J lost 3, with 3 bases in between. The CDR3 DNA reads TGTGCCAGCAGTGAGGTCTACGAGCAGTACTTC. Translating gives CASSEVYEQYF.

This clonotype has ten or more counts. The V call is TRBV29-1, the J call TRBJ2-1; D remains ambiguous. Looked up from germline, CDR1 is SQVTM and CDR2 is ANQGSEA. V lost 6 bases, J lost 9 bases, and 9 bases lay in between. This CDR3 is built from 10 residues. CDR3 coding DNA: TGCAGCGTCCGTTCGGGTGAGCAGTTCTTC. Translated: CSVRSGEQFF.

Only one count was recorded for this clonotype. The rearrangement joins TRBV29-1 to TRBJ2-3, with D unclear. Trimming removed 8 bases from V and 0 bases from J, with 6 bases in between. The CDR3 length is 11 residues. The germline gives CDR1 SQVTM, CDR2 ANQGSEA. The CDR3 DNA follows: TGCAGCCACGACAGCACAGATACGCAGTATTTT. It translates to CSHDSTDTQYF.

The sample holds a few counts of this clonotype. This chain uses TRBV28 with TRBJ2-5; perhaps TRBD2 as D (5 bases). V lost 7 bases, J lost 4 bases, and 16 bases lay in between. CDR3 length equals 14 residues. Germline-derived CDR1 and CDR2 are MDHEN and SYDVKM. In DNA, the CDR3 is TGTGCCAGCAACTCCCGATCCAGCGGAGAGACCCAGTACTTC. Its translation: CASNSRSSGETQYF.

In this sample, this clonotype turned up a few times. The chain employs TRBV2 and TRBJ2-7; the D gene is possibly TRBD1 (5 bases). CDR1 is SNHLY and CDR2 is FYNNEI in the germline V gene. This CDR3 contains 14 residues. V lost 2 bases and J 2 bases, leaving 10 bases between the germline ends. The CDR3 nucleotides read TGTGCCAGCAGTGAACAGGGATCCCCCTACGAGCAGTACTTC. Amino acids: CASSEQGSPYEQYF.

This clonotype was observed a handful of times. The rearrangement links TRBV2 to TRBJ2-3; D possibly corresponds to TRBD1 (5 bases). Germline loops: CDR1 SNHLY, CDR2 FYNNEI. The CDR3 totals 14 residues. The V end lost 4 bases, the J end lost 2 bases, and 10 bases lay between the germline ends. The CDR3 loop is CASSVTGYTDTQYF. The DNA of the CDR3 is TGTGCCAGCAGTGTCACAGGCTACACAGATACGCAGTATTTT.

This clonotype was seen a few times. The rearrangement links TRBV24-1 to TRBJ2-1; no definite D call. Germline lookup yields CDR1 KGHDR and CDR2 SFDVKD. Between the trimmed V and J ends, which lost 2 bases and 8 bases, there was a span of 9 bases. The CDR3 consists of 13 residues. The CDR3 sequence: CATSDSSVHEQFF. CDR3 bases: TGTGCCACCAGTGATTCATCAGTACATGAGCAGTTCTTC.

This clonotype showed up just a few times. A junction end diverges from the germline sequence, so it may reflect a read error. CDR3 sequence: CSARDLGTSGATDTHYF. Written as DNA, the CDR3 is TGCAGTGCTAGAGATCTGGGGACTAGCGGGGCCACAGATACGCATTATTTT. This sequence joins TRBV20-1 and TRBJ2-3, with TRBD2 matching 13 bases. The CDR3 has 17 amino acids. Germline V gives CDR1 DFQATT, CDR2 SNEGSKA (reference sequence).

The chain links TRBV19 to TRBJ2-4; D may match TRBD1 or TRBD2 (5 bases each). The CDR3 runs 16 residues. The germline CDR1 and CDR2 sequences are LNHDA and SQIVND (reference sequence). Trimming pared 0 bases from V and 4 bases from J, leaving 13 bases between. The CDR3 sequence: CASSIDGRETKNIQYF. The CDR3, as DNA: TGTGCCAGTAGTATAGACGGCAGGGAGACGAAAAACATTCAGTACTTC.

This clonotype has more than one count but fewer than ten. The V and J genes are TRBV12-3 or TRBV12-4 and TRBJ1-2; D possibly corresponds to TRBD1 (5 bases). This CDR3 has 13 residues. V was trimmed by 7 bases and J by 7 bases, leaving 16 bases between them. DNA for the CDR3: TGTGCCAGCACCTCAGTTGAGGGGACTGGCTACACCTTC. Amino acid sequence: CASTSVEGTGYTF.

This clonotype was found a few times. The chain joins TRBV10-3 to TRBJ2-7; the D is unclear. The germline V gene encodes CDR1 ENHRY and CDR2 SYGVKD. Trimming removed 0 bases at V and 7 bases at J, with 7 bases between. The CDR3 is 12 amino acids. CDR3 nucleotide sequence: TGTGCCATCAGTGAGTCGAATAGAGAGCAGTACTTC. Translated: CAISESNREQYF.

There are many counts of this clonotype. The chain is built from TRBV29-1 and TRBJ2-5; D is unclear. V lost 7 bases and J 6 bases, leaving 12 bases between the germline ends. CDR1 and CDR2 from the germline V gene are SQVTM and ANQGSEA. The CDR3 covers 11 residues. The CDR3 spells CSADLSKTQYF. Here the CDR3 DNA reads TGCAGCGCTGACCTTTCGAAGACCCAGTACTTC. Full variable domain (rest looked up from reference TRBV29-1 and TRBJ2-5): SAVISQKPSRDICQRGTSLTIQCQVDSQVTMMFWYRQQPGQSLTLIATANQGSEATYESGFVIDKFPISRPNLTFSTLTVSNMSPEDSSIYLCSADLSKTQYFGPGTRLLVL.